A selection of T cell receptor beta chains follows, all from one sample in a study of T-cell memory formation after mild COVID-19. TCRdb itself ran the 5' RACE reads through MiXCR, one entry per CDR3 protein. The data hold approximately 390,000 distinct CDR3 sequences, with more than 15% observed a single time. The specimen was PBMCs or a T cell subset sorted from them (not recorded which). These receptor sequences come from a man aged 18 to 35 who had mild COVID-19 (a few samples of this study predate the infection). Cell type and time point are not known. Each CDR3 is given without its conserved first and last residue.

CDR3 protein | J gene | V gene
ASLSYVGGASTEAF | TRBJ1-1 | TRBV12-3/TRBV12-4
ASNKDTQY | TRBJ2-3 | TRBV2
ASSLVGTGKDTQY | TRBJ2-3 | TRBV7-2
ASSHTSGGTQY | TRBJ2-3 | TRBV14
ATSAADRGDNEQF | TRBJ2-1 | TRBV24-1
ASSYMGRSYEQY | TRBJ2-7 | TRBV6-6
ASGLNRAYEQY | TRBJ2-7 | TRBV7-3
ASTRTTGVSEQF | TRBJ2-1 | TRBV6-1
ASSLGDSKNTEAF | TRBJ1-1 | TRBV5-1
SGVRAGETQY | TRBJ2-5 | TRBV20-1
ASSHPDKGQWNSGELF | TRBJ2-2 | TRBV4-1
SAGPGYGKGYT | TRBJ1-2 | TRBV20-1
ASSPTLPTGRNEQF | TRBJ2-1 | TRBV7-9
ASSLGGATAYGYT | TRBJ1-2 | TRBV5-5
ASSSGAGGSPLH | TRBJ1-6 | TRBV5-1
ASSLDPPGNTEAF | TRBJ1-1 | TRBV5-6
ASSLVQHNEQF | TRBJ2-1 | TRBV5-1
ASSLRQAGNQPQH | TRBJ1-5 | TRBV19
ASSSQDRDYNEQF | TRBJ2-1 | TRBV5-1
ASSLAKDRGQETQY | TRBJ2-5 | TRBV7-8
ASSSAGWAEQF | TRBJ2-1 | TRBV7-9
ASTLTDPSYNEQF | TRBJ2-1 | TRBV5-1
SAREGKAGAPYNEQF | TRBJ2-1 | TRBV20-1
ATSTGGLYNEQF | TRBJ2-1 | TRBV15
ASSLGSGAGTYTDTQY | TRBJ2-3 | TRBV11-3
ASSQDGTVPSSYNEQF | TRBJ2-1 | TRBV4-3
ASSLPPGELF | TRBJ2-2 | TRBV6-2/TRBV6-3
ASSLSGRGGGTEAF | TRBJ1-1 | TRBV27
ASSVLAAEPETQY | TRBJ2-5 | TRBV9
SAFGGGSYNEQF | TRBJ2-1 | TRBV20-1
ASSLGRVLNTEAF | TRBJ1-1 | TRBV12-3/TRBV12-4
ASSQGIGNNEQF | TRBJ2-1 | TRBV4-3
SAQTSGGQETQY | TRBJ2-5 | TRBV20-1
ASSSRGEYGYT | TRBJ1-2 | TRBV6-1
ASRPWETYNEQF | TRBJ2-1 | TRBV12-3/TRBV12-4
ASSHLGETSTDTQY | TRBJ2-3 | TRBV14
ASSTRDRGNYGYT | TRBJ1-2 | TRBV7-8
SARADSQARNEQF | TRBJ2-1 | TRBV20-1
ASGGFYEQY | TRBJ2-7 | TRBV7-9
SVSTGLTEAF | TRBJ1-1 | TRBV29-1
ASSIQGFNSPLH | TRBJ1-6 | TRBV5-5